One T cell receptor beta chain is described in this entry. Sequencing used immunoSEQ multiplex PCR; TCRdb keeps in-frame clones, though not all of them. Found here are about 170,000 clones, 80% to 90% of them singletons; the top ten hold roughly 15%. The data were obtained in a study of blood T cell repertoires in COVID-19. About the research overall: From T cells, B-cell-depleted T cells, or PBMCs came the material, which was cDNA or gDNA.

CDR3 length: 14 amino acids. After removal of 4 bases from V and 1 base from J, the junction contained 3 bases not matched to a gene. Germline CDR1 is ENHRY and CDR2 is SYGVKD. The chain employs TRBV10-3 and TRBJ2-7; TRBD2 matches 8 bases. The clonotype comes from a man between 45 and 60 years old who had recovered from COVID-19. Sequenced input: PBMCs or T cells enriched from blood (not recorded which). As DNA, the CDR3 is TGTGCCATCAGTGTAGGCGGGGGGTCCTACGAGCAGTACTTC. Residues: CAISVGGGSYEQYF.